Each of the 15 T cell receptor beta chains below was sequenced from the same sample in a study of patients and donors after allogeneic stem cell transplantation. TCRdb ran MiXCR on the RT-PCR reads and lists one entry per CDR3 protein. Of some 880,000 distinct CDR3 sequences in the sample, more than 15% were seen once. Sequencing was carried out using blood, either unsorted or a sorted T cell fraction (not recorded which). Every receptor here comes from a human donor who was either an allogeneic HSCT recipient or a stem cell or donor lymphocyte infusion donor (not recorded which). It is not recorded whose cells these are; they may come from a transplant donor.

This clonotype is a singleton in its sample. The V gene is TRBV13, the J gene TRBJ2-1, with TRBD2 matching over 9 bases. The germline CDR1 and CDR2 sequences are PRHDT and FYEKMQ (reference sequence). The CDR3 contains 16 residues. The ends lost 5 bases at V and 5 bases at J; junction bases unmatched: 10. As DNA, the CDR3 is TGTGCCAGCAGCCCCCCCCTAGAGCGGGAGGACAATGAGCAGTTCTTC. Amino acids: CASSPPLEREDNEQFF.

In its sample, this clonotype was seen a few times. V is TRBV5-1 and J is TRBJ2-1, with TRBD2 matching over 8 bases. The CDR3 spans 14 residues. Germline V gene data show CDR1 as SGHRS and CDR2 as YFSETQ. The trim removed 4 bases at V and 6 bases at J, leaving 6 bases unmatched. CDR3 residues: CASSPGTSRNEQFF. The CDR3 DNA sequence: TGCGCCAGCAGCCCCGGGACTAGTCGCAATGAGCAGTTCTTC.

J is TRBJ2-7 and V is TRBV5-1; D could derive from TRBD1 or TRBD2 (6 bases each). CDR1 SGHRS and CDR2 YFSETQ come from the germline V gene. The CDR3 runs to 14 residues. Trimming pared 4 bases from V and 6 bases from J, leaving 17 bases between. The CDR3 DNA follows: TGCGCCAGCAGCAATAACGGGGGCTTTGTCGAGCAGTACTTC. Its translation is CASSNNGGFVEQYF.

This clonotype occurred once. The genes are TRBV5-1 and TRBJ2-5; D may be TRBD1 (5 bases). The CDR3 consists of 13 residues. Trimming removed 6 bases at V and 5 bases at J, with 14 bases between. Germline assignment: CDR1 SGHRS and CDR2 YFSETQ. CDR3 protein: CASTWGSTETQYF. The CDR3 DNA follows: TGCGCCAGCACGTGGGGCTCGACGGAGACCCAGTACTTC.

This clonotype was seen repeatedly, ten times or more. This rearrangement joins TRBV5-1 to TRBJ1-1; 12 nucleotides line up with TRBD1. Trimming took 4 bases from V and 4 from J; bases not matched to a gene: 8. This CDR3 has 16 residues. Germline CDR1 is SGHRS and CDR2 is YFSETQ. CDR3 in DNA: TGCGCCAGCAGCAACGTCAGGGGACAGGGGGCCACTGAAGCTTTCTTT. Translation gives CASSNVRGQGATEAFF. The whole variable domain, remainder taken from reference TRBV5-1 and TRBJ1-1, is KAGVTQTPRYLIKTRGQQVTLSCSPISGHRSVSWYQQTPGQGLQFLFEYFSETQRNKGNFPGRFSGRQFSNSRSEMNVSTLELGDSALYLCASSNVRGQGATEAFFGQGTRLTVV.

This clonotype showed up just a few times. The chain has TRBV12-3 or TRBV12-4 and TRBJ1-1; no firm D call. There are 13 residues in the CDR3. The ends were cut back, 6 bases at V and 6 bases at J, with 14 bases in the middle. CDR3 in DNA: TGTGCCAGCAGCCGGGGAAGGATCTCTGAAGCTTTCTTT. Translation gives CASSRGRISEAFF.

This clonotype was seen ten or more times. The chain has TRBV2 and TRBJ2-1; 8 nucleotides agree with TRBD2. V lost 7 bases, J lost 2 bases, and 13 bases stayed unmatched. The length of the CDR3 is 17 residues. Germline V gene lookup returns CDR1 SNHLY and CDR2 FYNNEI. DNA of the CDR3: TGTGCCAGCAAGACGATTTCAGCGGGGGCCACCTACAATGAGCAGTTCTTC. Protein sequence: CASKTISAGATYNEQFF.

The chain recombines TRBV3-1 with TRBJ1-4, with D hard to call. Germline assignment: CDR1 LGHDT and CDR2 YNNKEL (reference sequence). Trimming cost V 0 bases and J 4 bases, with 12 bases left between them. This CDR3 region has 16 residues. The CDR3 loop is CASSQDPAGGNEKLFF. CDR3 DNA sequence: TGTGCCAGCAGCCAAGATCCGGCCGGAGGTAATGAAAAACTGTTTTTT.

The chain couples TRBV7-3 to TRBJ2-1; 15 nucleotides align to TRBD2. This CDR3 spans 17 amino acids. Germline V gives CDR1 SGHTA, CDR2 FQGTGA. V gave up 5 bases and J gave up 1 base; unmatched junction bases: 3. CDR3 DNA sequence: TGTGCCAGCAGCCCAGGACTAGCGGGAGGGTCCTACAATGAGCAGTTCTTC. Encoded protein: CASSPGLAGGSYNEQFF.

This clonotype has only a few counts. The gene calls are TRBV6-1 and TRBJ2-7, with D maybe TRBD1 (6 bases). The CDR3 spans 14 residues. The germline CDR1 and CDR2 sequences are MNHNS and SASEGT. The V end lost 5 bases, the J end lost 2 bases, and 13 bases lay between the germline ends. DNA of the CDR3: TGTGCCAGCAGTCCTCGATGGACAGCCTACGAGCAGTACTTC. Amino acids: CASSPRWTAYEQYF.

The chain combines TRBV5-1 with TRBJ2-7; D is possibly TRBD2 (7 bases). Germline V gene sequence: CDR1 SGHRS, CDR2 YFSETQ. V lost 0 bases and J 4 bases, leaving 17 bases between the germline ends. CDR3 length: 16 amino acids. This CDR3 is CASSLAGGGEKYEQYF. CDR3 DNA sequence: TGCGCCAGCAGCTTGGCGGGGGGCGGTGAGAAGTACGAGCAGTACTTC.

The CDR3 DNA sequence: TGTGCCACCAGTGTTGGGAGCCTGGGGCACAATGAGCAGTTCTTC. The encoded protein is CATSVGSLGHNEQFF. The chain employs TRBV24-1 and TRBJ2-1, with D perhaps being TRBD1 or TRBD2 (5 bases each). CDR3 length: 15 residues. Trimming shortened V by 5 bases and J by 5 bases, and 15 bases separated the two germline ends. Per the germline V gene, CDR1 is KGHDR and CDR2 is SFDVKD.

V is TRBV9 and J is TRBJ1-1, with D possibly being TRBD1 (5 bases). Trimming removed 4 bases at V and 0 bases at J, with 13 bases between. The V gene's germline CDR1 is SGDLS and CDR2 YYNGEE. CDR3 length: 15 amino acids. CDR3 amino acids: CASSPARGVNTEAFF. The CDR3 DNA reads as TGTGCCAGCAGCCCGGCACGGGGGGTGAACACTGAAGCTTTCTTT.

This clonotype occurred a few times. The J gene is TRBJ2-1, the V gene TRBV12-3 or TRBV12-4; 13 bases map to TRBD2. J gave up 3 bases and V 6 bases, and 11 bases lay outside the gene matches. CDR3 length: 18 residues. In DNA, the CDR3 is TGTGCCAGCAGGACGACTAGCGGGGGGCTATCAGGCTACAATGAGCAGTTCTTC. Protein sequence: CASRTTSGGLSGYNEQFF.

The chain combines TRBV6-4 with TRBJ2-1; 9 positions agree with TRBD2. V lost 3 bases and J lost 8; bases outside the gene matches: 11. Germline CDR1 and CDR2: MRHNA and SNTAGT. This CDR3 is 16 amino acids long. This chain's CDR3 is CASSESGRYLRDEQFF. DNA of the CDR3: TGTGCCAGCAGTGAAAGCGGGAGGTATTTGAGGGATGAGCAGTTCTTC.